The present T cell receptor (beta chain) was sequenced within a study of T cells in Graves' hyperthyroidism and ophthalmopathy. Per the germline V gene, CDR1 is GTSNPN and CDR2 is SVGIG (reference sequence). Trimming shortened V by 0 bases and J by 14 bases, and 10 bases separated the two germline ends. The CDR3 totals 10 residues. Not enrolled were patients with uncontrolled infection, other autoimmune disease, pregnancy or lactation. From less than 13 ml of fresh peripheral blood, PBMCs were isolated. RNA transcripts yielded amplified TCR beta CDR3 regions. First-round RT-PCR with HTBI primers amplified the TCR CDR3 region. MiXCR was run by TCRdb on the multiplex PCR reads, yielding one entry per CDR3 protein. This repertoire shows 450,000 to 550,000 distinct CDR3 sequences, approximately 25% found once; its top ten account for around 10%.

The TCR sequence derives from a woman in her thirties with Graves' ophthalmopathy. Input material: blood. J is TRBJ2-5 and V is TRBV30; D might be TRBD2 (6 bases). CDR3 DNA sequence: TGTGCCTGGAGTGTAAGGGACTTTTACTTC. This encodes CAWSVRDFYF.